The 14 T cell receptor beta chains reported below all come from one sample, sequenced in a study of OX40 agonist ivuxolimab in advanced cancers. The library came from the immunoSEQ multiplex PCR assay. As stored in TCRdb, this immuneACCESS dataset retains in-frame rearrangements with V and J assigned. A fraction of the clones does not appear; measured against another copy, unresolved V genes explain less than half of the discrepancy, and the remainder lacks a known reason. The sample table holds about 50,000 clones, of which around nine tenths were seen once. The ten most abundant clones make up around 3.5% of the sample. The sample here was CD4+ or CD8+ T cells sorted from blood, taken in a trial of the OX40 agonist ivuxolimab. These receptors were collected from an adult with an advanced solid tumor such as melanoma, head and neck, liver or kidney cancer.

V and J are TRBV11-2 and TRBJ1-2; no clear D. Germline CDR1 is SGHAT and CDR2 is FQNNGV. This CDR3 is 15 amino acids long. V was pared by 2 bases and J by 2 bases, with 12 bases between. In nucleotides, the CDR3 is TGTGCCAGCAGCTTATCCCTGGGCGTAAACTATGGCTACACCTTC. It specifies CASSLSLGVNYGYTF.

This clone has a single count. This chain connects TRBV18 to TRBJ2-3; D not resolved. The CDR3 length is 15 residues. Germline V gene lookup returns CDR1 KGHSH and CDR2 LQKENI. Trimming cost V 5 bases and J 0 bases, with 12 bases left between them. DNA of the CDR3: TGTGCCAGCTCAGTACAGCATCCTAGCACAGATACGCAGTATTTT. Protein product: CASSVQHPSTDTQYF. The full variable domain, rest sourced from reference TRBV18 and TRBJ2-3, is NAGVMQNPRHLVRRRGQEARLRCSPMKGHSHVYWYRQLPEEGLKFMVYLQKENIIDESGMPKERFSAEFPKEGPSILRIQQVVRGDSAAYFCASSVQHPSTDTQYFGPGTRLTVL.

CDR3 region: CASSNTRTGYEQYF. The DNA of the CDR3 is TGTGCCAGCAGTAACACCCGGACAGGCTACGAGCAGTACTTC. The gene calls are TRBV6-5 and TRBJ2-7; TRBD1 agrees at 7 bases. Trimming cost V 5 bases and J 3 bases; bases outside gene matches: 7. Germline-derived CDR1 and CDR2 are MNHEY and SVGAGI. This CDR3 has 14 residues.

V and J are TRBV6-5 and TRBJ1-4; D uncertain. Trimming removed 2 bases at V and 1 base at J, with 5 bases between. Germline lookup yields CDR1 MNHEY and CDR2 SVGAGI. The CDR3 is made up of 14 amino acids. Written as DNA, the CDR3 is TGTGCCAGCAGTTACACAGTAACTAATGAAAAACTGTTTTTT. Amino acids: CASSYTVTNEKLFF.

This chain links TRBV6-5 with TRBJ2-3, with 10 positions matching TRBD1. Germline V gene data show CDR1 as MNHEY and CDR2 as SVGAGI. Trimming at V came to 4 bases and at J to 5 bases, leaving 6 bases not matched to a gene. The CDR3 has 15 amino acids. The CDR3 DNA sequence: TGTGCCAGCAGTTTCCCGGGACAGGGGAAAGATACGCAGTATTTT. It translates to CASSFPGQGKDTQYF.

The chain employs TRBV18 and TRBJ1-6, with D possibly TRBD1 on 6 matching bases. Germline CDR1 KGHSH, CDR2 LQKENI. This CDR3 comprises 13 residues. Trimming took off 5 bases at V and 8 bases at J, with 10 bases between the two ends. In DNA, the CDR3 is TGTGCCAGCTCAGGAAACAGGGATTCACCCCTCCACTTT. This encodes CASSGNRDSPLHF.

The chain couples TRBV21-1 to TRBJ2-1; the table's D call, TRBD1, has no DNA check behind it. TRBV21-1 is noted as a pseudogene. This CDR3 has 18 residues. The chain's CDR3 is CASDEVRLGPGSYNEQFF. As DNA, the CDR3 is TGTGCCAGCGATGAGGTCCGACTTGGTCCAGGGTCCTACAATGAGCAGTTCTTC.

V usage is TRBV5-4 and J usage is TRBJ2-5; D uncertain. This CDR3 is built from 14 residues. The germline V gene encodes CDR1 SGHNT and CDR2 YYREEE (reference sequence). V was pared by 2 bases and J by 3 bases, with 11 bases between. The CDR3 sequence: CASSFLDGEETQYF. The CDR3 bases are TGTGCCAGCAGCTTCCTCGACGGAGAAGAGACCCAGTACTTC.

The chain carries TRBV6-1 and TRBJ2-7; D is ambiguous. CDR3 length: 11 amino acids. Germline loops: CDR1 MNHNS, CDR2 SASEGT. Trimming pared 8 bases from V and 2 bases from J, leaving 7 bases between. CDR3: CASCITYEQYF. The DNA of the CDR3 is TGTGCCAGCTGCATTACCTACGAGCAGTACTTC.

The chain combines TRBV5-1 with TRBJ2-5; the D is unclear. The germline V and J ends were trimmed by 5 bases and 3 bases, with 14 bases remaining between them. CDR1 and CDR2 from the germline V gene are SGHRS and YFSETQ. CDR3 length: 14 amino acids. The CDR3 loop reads CASRGSWAEETQYF. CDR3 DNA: TGCGCCAGCAGAGGGTCGTGGGCAGAAGAGACCCAGTACTTC.

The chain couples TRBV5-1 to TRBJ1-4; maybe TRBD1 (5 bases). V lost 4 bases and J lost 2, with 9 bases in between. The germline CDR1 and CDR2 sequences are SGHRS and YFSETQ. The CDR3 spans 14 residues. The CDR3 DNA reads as TGCGCCAGCAGCATGGGGGATACTAATGAAAAACTGTTTTTT. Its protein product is CASSMGDTNEKLFF.

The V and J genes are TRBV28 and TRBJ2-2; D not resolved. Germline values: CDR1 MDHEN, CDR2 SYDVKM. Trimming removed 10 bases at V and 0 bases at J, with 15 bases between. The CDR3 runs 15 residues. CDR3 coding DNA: TGTGCCACCATACGAAGTCCAGCGAACACCGGGGAGCTGTTTTTT. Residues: CATIRSPANTGELFF.

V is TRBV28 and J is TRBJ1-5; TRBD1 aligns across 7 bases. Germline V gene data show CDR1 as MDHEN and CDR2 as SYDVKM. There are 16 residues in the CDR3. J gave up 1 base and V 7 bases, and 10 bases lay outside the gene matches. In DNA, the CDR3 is TGTGCCAGCACGACAGGGTTTAGATCGAGCAATCAGCCCCAGCATTTT. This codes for CASTTGFRSSNQPQHF.

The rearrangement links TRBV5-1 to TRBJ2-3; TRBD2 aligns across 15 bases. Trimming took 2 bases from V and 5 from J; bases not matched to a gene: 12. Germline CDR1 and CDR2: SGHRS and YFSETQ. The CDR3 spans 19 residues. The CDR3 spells CASSLLGRTSGGAVDTQYF. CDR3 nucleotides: TGCGCCAGCAGCTTATTGGGAAGGACTAGCGGGGGGGCCGTAGATACGCAGTATTTT.